Below, 28 T cell receptor beta chains from the same sample are listed, as sequenced in a study of T cells after yellow fever vaccination (dated by TCRdb to the late 2010s). Libraries were constructed by 5' RACE. The sequencer listed for this sample is Illumina NovaSeq 6000. The public reads were reanalyzed by TCRdb: fastp trimming at Q25, MiXCR alignment, in-frame beta chains only. Rows are unified per CDR3 protein, each entry keeping the most common DNA and genes. This sample lists approximately 300,000 distinct CDR3 sequences; roughly 10% were detected once. Jointly, the top ten make up about 3.3% of the sample. The sample's treatment or condition label, in plain terms: live attenuated yellow fever vaccine strain. This specimen consisted of CD4+ T cells sorted from PBMCs, obtained 45 days after the yellow fever booster vaccination. All receptors derive from a young man who received the YFV17D yellow fever vaccine.

This clonotype was detected only a few times. The chain recombines TRBV29-1 with TRBJ1-5; possible D gene TRBD1, 5 bases. CDR1 is SQVTM and CDR2 is ANQGSEA in the germline V gene. Between the trimmed V and J ends, which lost 6 bases and 5 bases, there was a span of 14 bases. The CDR3 runs to 13 residues. CDR3: CSVSPGGDQPQHF. The CDR3 DNA reads as TGCAGCGTATCCCCTGGGGGGGATCAGCCCCAGCATTTT.

In its sample, this clonotype was seen once. The chain links TRBV4-1 to TRBJ2-6, with 9 positions matching TRBD1. Germline V gene data show CDR1 as MGHRA and CDR2 as YSYEKL. V trimming: 4 bases; J trimming: 0 bases; junction bases outside the gene matches: 7. CDR3 length: 18 residues. The CDR3: CASSRPGTGPSGANVLTF. The CDR3 bases are TGCGCCAGCAGCCGACCCGGGACAGGGCCCTCTGGGGCCAACGTCCTGACTTTC.

This clonotype has a handful of counts. The rearrangement links TRBV7-2 to TRBJ2-5; D not resolved. Germline V gives CDR1 SGHTA, CDR2 FQGNSA. This CDR3 has 15 residues. Trimming removed 0 bases from V and 5 bases from J, with 13 bases in between. The CDR3 DNA sequence: TGTGCCAGCAGCTTAGCGGGGATTCGGAAGGAGACCCAGTACTTC. It yields the protein CASSLAGIRKETQYF.

This clonotype appeared many times. V and J are TRBV7-2 and TRBJ1-1; D call uncertain. Trimming pared 6 bases from V and 1 base from J, leaving 9 bases between. This CDR3 comprises 13 residues. The V gene's germline CDR1 is SGHTA and CDR2 FQGNSA. CDR3 loop: CASSLQKNTEAFF. The CDR3 nucleotides read TGTGCCAGCAGTCTTCAGAAGAACACTGAAGCTTTCTTT. The complete variable domain, with remaining parts taken from reference TRBV7-2 and TRBJ1-1, reads GAGVSQSPSNKVTEKGKDVELRCDPISGHTALYWYRQSLGQGLEFLIYFQGNSAPDKSGLPSDRFSAERTGGSVSTLTIQRTQQEDSAVYLCASSLQKNTEAFFGQGTRLTVV.

This clonotype appeared a few times. The chain recombines TRBV13 with TRBJ2-3; D may be TRBD2 (6 bases). V was cut by 5 bases and J by 0 bases, with 15 bases left in between. The CDR3 runs to 16 residues. Germline lookup yields CDR1 PRHDT and CDR2 FYEKMQ (reference sequence). Written as DNA, the CDR3 is TGTGCCAGCAGCCCTGCGGGGAGCACTAGCACAGATACGCAGTATTTT. It translates to CASSPAGSTSTDTQYF.

The V gene is TRBV7-9, the J gene TRBJ1-1; D unclear. Germline CDR1 SEHNR, CDR2 FQNEAQ (reference sequence). This CDR3 has 13 amino acids. The ends were cut back, 5 bases at V and 3 bases at J, with 10 bases in the middle. The CDR3 protein is CASSPGRDTEAFF. The CDR3 nucleotides are TGTGCCAGCAGCCCCGGGAGGGACACTGAAGCTTTCTTT. The full variable domain, rest sourced from reference TRBV7-9 and TRBJ1-1, is DTGVSQNPRHKITKRGQNVTFRCDPISEHNRLYWYRQTLGQGPEFLTYFQNEAQLEKSRLLSDRFSAERPKGSFSTLEIQRTEQGDSAMYLCASSPGRDTEAFFGQGTRLTVV.

This clonotype has a count of ten or more. The chain employs TRBV15 and TRBJ2-7; 13 bases align to TRBD2. CDR3 size: 17 residues. Germline CDR1 reads LNHNV; CDR2 reads YYDKDF (reference sequence). V shed 1 base, J shed 4 bases, and the junction held 7 bases outside the gene matches. The CDR3 loop reads CATSRGLAGGVIYEQYF. The DNA of the CDR3 is TGTGCCACCAGCAGAGGACTAGCGGGGGGCGTGATATACGAGCAGTACTTC.

This clonotype was counted a few times. The chain combines TRBV20-1 with TRBJ1-2; perhaps TRBD1 as D (6 bases). Germline CDR1 DFQATT, CDR2 SNEGSKA (reference sequence). CDR3 length equals 14 residues. V lost 2 bases, J lost 0 bases, and 10 bases lay in between. The CDR3 here is CSARRQVANYGYTF. CDR3 nucleotide sequence: TGCAGTGCTAGAAGACAGGTAGCTAACTATGGCTACACCTTC.

This chain joins TRBV6-5 and TRBJ2-1; D is possibly TRBD1 or TRBD2 (6 bases each). The CDR3 loop spans 13 amino acids. Germline assignment: CDR1 MNHEY and CDR2 SVGAGI. V was cut by 3 bases and J by 10 bases, with 13 bases left in between. The CDR3 is CASSYTGGWEQFF. The DNA for the CDR3 is TGTGCCAGCAGTTATACCGGGGGCTGGGAGCAGTTCTTC.

Ten or more counts support this clonotype. The gene calls are TRBV29-1 and TRBJ2-6; the match to TRBD1 covers 8 bases. The J segment lost 0 bases and the V segment lost 8 bases, leaving 9 bases of the junction unmatched. The CDR3 covers 16 residues. Germline values: CDR1 SQVTM, CDR2 ANQGSEA. The CDR3 sequence: CSFRRDRSSGANVLTF. DNA of the CDR3: TGCAGCTTCCGCCGGGACAGGAGCTCTGGGGCCAACGTCCTGACTTTC. Full variable domain (missing parts from reference TRBV29-1 and TRBJ2-6): SAVISQKPSRDICQRGTSLTIQCQVDSQVTMMFWYRQQPGQSLTLIATANQGSEATYESGFVIDKFPISRPNLTFSTLTVSNMSPEDSSIYLCSFRRDRSSGANVLTFGAGSRLTVL.

CDR3 DNA: TGTGCCAGCAGCGTAGAGGGGCAAGAGACCCAGTACTTC. This sequence encodes CASSVEGQETQYF. V and J are TRBV9 and TRBJ2-5; D might be TRBD1 (5 bases). Germline lookup yields CDR1 SGDLS and CDR2 YYNGEE. The CDR3 extends over 13 amino acids. The V end lost 0 bases, the J end lost 2 bases, and 5 bases lay between the germline ends.

This clonotype was detected a few times. The chain combines TRBV6-1 with TRBJ1-6; D is undetermined. The V end lost 5 bases, the J end lost 8 bases, and 10 bases lay between the germline ends. CDR3 length: 13 residues. Germline V gives CDR1 MNHNS, CDR2 SASEGT. In nucleotides, the CDR3 is TGTGCCAGCAGTACCCTTGGGGATTCACCCCTCCACTTT. Amino acids: CASSTLGDSPLHF.

This clonotype showed up just a few times. The genes are TRBV20-1 and TRBJ1-6; possibly TRBD1 for D (5 bases). Germline CDR1 DFQATT, CDR2 SNEGSKA (reference sequence). The CDR3 spans 15 residues. Trimming pared 7 bases from V and 1 base from J, leaving 14 bases between. CDR3 loop: CSGDGTISYNSPLHF. CDR3 nucleotide sequence: TGCAGTGGGGACGGGACGATTTCCTATAATTCACCCCTCCACTTT.

The chain has TRBV6-2 or TRBV6-3 and TRBJ2-1, with TRBD1 as a possible D gene (5 bases). This CDR3 contains 13 residues. V lost 1 base and J 14 bases, leaving 15 bases between the germline ends. Germline CDR1 reads MNHEY; CDR2 reads SVGEGT. As DNA, the CDR3 is TGTGCCAGCAGTTACTTTGTAGGGCAGACAGAGTTCTTC. This encodes CASSYFVGQTEFF.

This clonotype has just a few counts. The V and J genes are TRBV4-3 and TRBJ1-2; no firm D call. Trimming took 0 bases from V and 7 from J, leaving 15 bases between them. Looked up from germline, CDR1 is LGHNA and CDR2 is YSLEER. The CDR3 is 15 amino acids. CDR3 protein: CASSQDFRKDVGYTF. CDR3 nucleotide sequence: TGCGCCAGCAGCCAAGATTTTAGGAAGGACGTTGGCTACACCTTC.

This clonotype was counted at least ten times. The chain employs TRBV7-9 and TRBJ2-2; 9 nucleotides line up with TRBD1. CDR3 length equals 16 residues. The ends lost 5 bases at V and 10 bases at J; junction bases unmatched: 14. CDR1 and CDR2 (germline): SEHNR, FQNEAQ (reference sequence). The CDR3 reads CASSPRRGQGREELFF. The CDR3 DNA sequence: TGTGCCAGCAGCCCAAGGAGGGGACAGGGAAGAGAGGAGCTGTTTTTT.

This clonotype was seen a few times. This chain uses TRBV29-1 with TRBJ1-5; 7 bases line up with TRBD1. The CDR3 covers 13 residues. The ends lost 4 bases at V and 5 bases at J; junction bases unmatched: 5. Germline assignment: CDR1 SQVTM and CDR2 ANQGSEA. The CDR3 region is CSVVGGYDQPQHF. The DNA of the CDR3 is TGCAGCGTTGTAGGGGGCTACGATCAGCCCCAGCATTTT.

This clonotype was detected ten times or more. V gene TRBV7-9 combines with J gene TRBJ1-1; D possibly corresponds to TRBD1 (6 bases). There are 14 residues in the CDR3. Germline V gene lookup returns CDR1 SEHNR and CDR2 FQNEAQ (reference sequence). Trimming cost V 6 bases and J 5 bases, with 16 bases left between them. CDR3 DNA: TGTGCCAGCAGGCTTTCCTTTGGGACAACTGAAGCTTTCTTT. The encoded protein is CASRLSFGTTEAFF.

The DNA of the CDR3 is TGTGCCAGCAGCCAAGAATCTTCGGGGAATCAGCCCCAGCATTTT. This sequence encodes CASSQESSGNQPQHF. The chain links TRBV3-1 to TRBJ1-5, with D hard to call. Germline V CDR1 and CDR2: LGHDT, YNNKEL (reference sequence). V was pared by 0 bases and J by 4 bases, with 10 bases between. The CDR3 sequence is 15 residues long.

CDR3 DNA: TGCAGTGCTAGACAGGGTTTCATTCAGCCCCAGCATTTT. Amino acid sequence: CSARQGFIQPQHF. The chain couples TRBV20-1 to TRBJ1-5; D may be TRBD1 (5 bases). Trimming stripped 2 bases from V and 6 bases from J, with 11 bases between. Per the germline V gene, CDR1 is DFQATT and CDR2 is SNEGSKA (reference sequence). The CDR3 loop spans 13 amino acids.

This clonotype has just a few counts. The V and J genes are TRBV6-6 and TRBJ2-7, with 7 positions matching TRBD2. The germline V gene has CDR1 MNHNY and CDR2 SVGAGI (reference sequence). Trimming at V came to 0 bases and at J to 12 bases, leaving 14 bases not matched to a gene. The CDR3 covers 15 residues. CDR3 amino acids: CASSYSASGGLQGYF. In DNA form, the CDR3 reads TGTGCCAGCAGTTACTCGGCTAGCGGAGGTCTCCAGGGGTACTTC.

The genes are TRBV2 and TRBJ1-4; D remains unclear. CDR1 is SNHLY, CDR2 FYNNEI, per germline. V lost 6 bases and J 8 bases, leaving 16 bases between the germline ends. This CDR3 region has 14 residues. The CDR3 nucleotides are TGTGCCAGCAGAGCATACGGTACAGCAGAAAAACTGTTTTTT. Residues: CASRAYGTAEKLFF.

This clonotype has ten or more counts. The V call is TRBV20-1, the J call TRBJ2-5; 10 bases line up with TRBD2. Per the germline V gene, CDR1 is DFQATT and CDR2 is SNEGSKA (reference sequence). The V segment lost 1 base and the J segment 5 bases; nucleotides outside the gene matches: 7. The CDR3 is 15 residues long. The CDR3 DNA reads TGCAGTGCTAGAGGATCAGCGGGGGGGCGGGAGACCCAGTACTTC. As protein: CSARGSAGGRETQYF.

This clonotype was picked up a small number of times. The chain links TRBV11-2 to TRBJ2-5; TRBD1 aligns across 9 bases. The CDR3 contains 13 residues. V trimming: 9 bases; J trimming: 5 bases; junction bases outside the gene matches: 7. Germline V lookup: CDR1 SGHAT, CDR2 FQNNGV. The CDR3: CASVQGAGETQYF. The CDR3 nucleotides read TGTGCCAGTGTACAGGGGGCGGGGGAGACCCAGTACTTC.

This clonotype was seen more than once but under ten times. CDR3 in amino acids: CASSFRGGKDEQFF. CDR3 nucleotide sequence: TGTGCCAGCAGCTTTCGCGGGGGCAAGGATGAGCAGTTCTTC. V gene TRBV5-4 combines with J gene TRBJ2-1, with D tentatively TRBD2 (7 bases). V was pared by 2 bases and J by 8 bases, with 14 bases between. The CDR3 totals 14 residues. CDR1 and CDR2 from the germline V gene are SGHNT and YYREEE (reference sequence).

This clonotype was seen only a few times. The genes are TRBV24-1 and TRBJ2-3, with D unclear. Trimming took 5 bases from V and 4 from J, leaving 3 bases between them. CDR1 KGHDR and CDR2 SFDVKD come from the germline V gene. The CDR3 loop spans 11 amino acids. The CDR3 nucleotides are TGTGCCACCAGTGCCGCAGATACGCAGTATTTT. Translating it yields CATSAADTQYF.

This clonotype appeared a few times. The gene calls are TRBV5-1 and TRBJ2-5; TRBD1 matches at 12 bases. V gave up 2 bases and J gave up 0 bases; unmatched junction bases: 5. The CDR3 runs 17 residues. Germline V gene sequence: CDR1 SGHRS, CDR2 YFSETQ. The CDR3 DNA is TGCGCCAGCAGCTTCGGGACAGGGGGCTCCTACCAAGAGACCCAGTACTTC. This codes for CASSFGTGGSYQETQYF. The whole variable domain, filled in from reference TRBV5-1 and TRBJ2-5, reads KAGVTQTPRYLIKTRGQQVTLSCSPISGHRSVSWYQQTPGQGLQFLFEYFSETQRNKGNFPGRFSGRQFSNSRSEMNVSTLELGDSALYLCASSFGTGGSYQETQYFGPGTRLLVL.

The chain carries TRBV9 and TRBJ2-2; the D call may be TRBD1 or TRBD2 (5 bases each). The CDR3 sequence is 16 residues long. Germline values: CDR1 SGDLS, CDR2 YYNGEE. V lost 3 bases, J lost 2 bases, and 14 bases lay in between. CDR3 region: CASSAGQLINTGELFF. DNA of the CDR3: TGTGCCAGCAGCGCGGGGCAGTTAATCAACACCGGGGAGCTGTTTTTT. The whole variable domain, filled in from reference TRBV9 and TRBJ2-2, reads DSGVTQTPKHLITATGQRVTLRCSPRSGDLSVYWYQQSLDQGLQFLIQYYNGEERAKGNILERFSAQQFPDLHSELNLSSLELGDSALYFCASSAGQLINTGELFFGEGSRLTVL.